The 8 T cell receptor beta chains listed next were all sequenced from one sample in a study of human T cells and chemical hapten exposure. Time point: patch test 1, 2 weeks after DPC sensitization. Sample treatment: therapeutic diphenylcyclopropenone sensitization with weekly scalp DPC. TCRdb processed the RACE reads anew with MiXCR; each CDR3 protein has one entry. Of 340,000 or so distinct CDR3 sequences in the sample, under 8% were seen once. Sequenced material: whole blood, taken in connection with sensitization to the hapten diphenylcyclopropenone (DPC). All receptors derive from a woman aged 18-29 years with alopecia areata. Some clones in this sample may be carry-over from other donors' samples.

The V and J genes are TRBV20-1 and TRBJ2-7, with a tentative D call TRBD2 (6 bases). V was trimmed by 1 base and J by 0 bases, leaving 10 bases between them. The CDR3 has 14 amino acids. From germline, CDR1 is DFQATT and CDR2 SNEGSKA (reference sequence). CDR3 in amino acids: CSARGAGSSYEQYF. The CDR3 DNA is TGCAGTGCTAGAGGGGCGGGGAGCTCCTACGAGCAGTACTTC.

In DNA, the CDR3 is TGTGCCAGCAAAAGGGGGAAAGAGGGCTATGGCTACACCTTC. Residues: CASKRGKEGYGYTF. V usage is TRBV5-6 and J usage is TRBJ1-2; TRBD1 might be the D (6 bases). Germline loops: CDR1 SGHDT, CDR2 YYEEEE. There are 14 residues in the CDR3. V was trimmed by 6 bases and J by 4 bases, leaving 16 bases between them.

This clonotype was counted between two and nine times. The chain employs TRBV4-3 and TRBJ1-2; 7 bases match TRBD1. The CDR3 covers 17 residues. The trim removed 5 bases at V and 2 bases at J, leaving 14 bases unmatched. In germline, CDR1 is LGHNA, CDR2 YSLEER. CDR3 in DNA: TGCGCCAGCAGCGCAGAAACGAGTCTGGGACAGAACTATGGCTACACCTTC. Translating gives CASSAETSLGQNYGYTF.

The table lists this clonotype with a few counts. The chain couples TRBV6-6 to TRBJ1-1; 7 nucleotides align to TRBD1. Trimming cost V 2 bases and J 8 bases; bases outside gene matches: 8. Germline loops: CDR1 MNHNY, CDR2 SVGAGI (reference sequence). This CDR3 has 14 residues. The CDR3 loop reads CASSYPTGRGEAFF. The CDR3 DNA reads TGTGCCAGCAGTTACCCGACAGGGAGAGGAGAAGCTTTCTTT.

This sequence joins TRBV7-2 and TRBJ2-1; D is possibly TRBD1 (5 bases). Trimming removed 0 bases from V and 10 bases from J, with 16 bases in between. In germline, CDR1 is SGHTA, CDR2 FQGNSA. The length of the CDR3 is 15 residues. The DNA for the CDR3 is TGTGCCAGCAGCTTAGCCCGACTGGCAGGGTCGGAGCAGTTCTTC. Translated: CASSLARLAGSEQFF.

This clonotype was observed many times. The chain links TRBV28 to TRBJ2-3, with D perhaps TRBD2 (5 bases). The germline V and J ends were trimmed by 8 bases and 6 bases, with 18 bases remaining between them. The length of the CDR3 is 14 residues. CDR1 and CDR2 (germline): MDHEN, SYDVKM. The CDR3 DNA is TGTGCCAGCCTGCGGCGCGCGGGTCTCGATACGCAGTATTTT. Translating it yields CASLRRAGLDTQYF.

This clonotype came up a few times. V is TRBV18 and J is TRBJ2-3, with TRBD1 matching over 7 bases. V was pared by 3 bases and J by 5 bases, with 2 bases of the junction left unmatched. Germline V CDR1 and CDR2: KGHSH, LQKENI. This CDR3 is 13 amino acids long. For the CDR3, the DNA is TGTGCCAGCTCACCGACAGGGCGAGATACGCAGTATTTT. This sequence encodes CASSPTGRDTQYF.

There are a few counts of this clonotype. The V call is TRBV2, the J call TRBJ2-7; D possibly corresponds to TRBD1 (6 bases). Trimming pared 6 bases from V and 2 bases from J, leaving 17 bases between. The CDR3 spans 15 residues. From germline, CDR1 is SNHLY and CDR2 FYNNEI. The CDR3 DNA sequence: TGTGCCAGCAGGCTCCGGGACACCGGGGCCTACGAGCAGTACTTC. It yields the protein CASRLRDTGAYEQYF.